These 31 T cell receptor beta chains came from one sample sequenced in a study of blood T cells in healthy people across ages. The authors ran a second PCR of about 6 to 11 cycles using a sample-barcoded 5' primer and a J-beta primer mix. MiXCR, run by TCRdb on the 5' RACE reads, gives a single entry per CDR3 protein. Of hundreds of thousands of distinct CDR3 sequences in the sample, approximately 30% were seen once. The sequencing input was blood. These receptors originate from a woman aged 80 or older in good health.

On this clonotype: The junction differs from germline at one of its ends, possibly a read error. The V and J genes are TRBV9 and TRBJ2-2; D gene unclear. The CDR3 length is 14 residues. Germline CDR1 SGDLS, CDR2 YYNGEE. The CDR3: CASSVLQNTRELFF. CDR3 DNA sequence: TGTGCCAGCAGCGTATTACAGAACACCCGGGAGCTGTTTTTT.

This chain links TRBV18 with TRBJ1-2, with D possibly being TRBD1 (5 bases). Germline V gene lookup returns CDR1 KGHSH and CDR2 LQKENI. V lost 3 bases and J lost 4, with 15 bases in between. This CDR3 contains 15 residues. The CDR3 reads CASSPNPGPSYGYTF. The CDR3 DNA follows: TGTGCCAGCTCACCCAACCCGGGACCGTCCTATGGCTACACCTTC.

As regards this clonotype: One end of the junction is discordant with germline, which a read error may explain. The V gene is TRBV7-2, the J gene TRBJ2-5, with D possibly matching TRBD2 (5 bases). The germline V gene has CDR1 SGHTA and CDR2 FQGNSA. This CDR3 comprises 14 residues. In DNA, the CDR3 is TGTGCCAGCGGCTTCAGGAGGTACCAAGAGACCCAGTACTTC. It translates to CASGFRRYQETQYF.

The V call is TRBV7-2, the J call TRBJ2-7; tentatively, D is TRBD1 (6 bases). Germline V CDR1 and CDR2: SGHTA, FQGNSA. V lost 5 bases, J lost 3 bases, and 17 bases lay in between. The CDR3 contains 15 residues. CDR3 loop: CASSPQSTGHYEQYF. The CDR3 nucleotides read TGTGCCAGCAGCCCACAATCGACAGGACACTACGAGCAGTACTTC.

On this clonotype: Germline and junction disagree at one end, which may indicate a read error. The chain is built from TRBV2 and TRBJ2-5; 11 bases line up with TRBD1. The CDR3 runs to 15 residues. CDR1 is SNHLY and CDR2 is FYNNEI in the germline V gene. For the CDR3, the DNA is TGTGACAGCAAAAGGGACAGGGGGTTGCAAGAGACCCAGTACTTC. Its translation is CDSKRDRGLQETQYF.

This clonotype came up a few times. The genes are TRBV20-1 and TRBJ2-1; 7 bases are a match to TRBD2. Germline V gene sequence: CDR1 DFQATT, CDR2 SNEGSKA (reference sequence). The CDR3 totals 13 residues. V lost 3 bases and J lost 3; bases outside the gene matches: 2. CDR3 protein: CSARTSLYNEQFF. CDR3 DNA: TGCAGTGCTAGGACTAGCCTCTACAATGAGCAGTTCTTC.

The V call is TRBV12-3 or TRBV12-4, the J call TRBJ2-3, with D perhaps matching TRBD2 (5 bases). This CDR3 comprises 19 residues. V shed 5 bases and J shed 4 bases, with 28 bases lying between them. DNA for the CDR3: TGTGCCAGCAGTGCCCTAATAGCCGGGATAGGGTGGAGAGCAGATACGCAGTATTTT. Amino acids: CASSALIAGIGWRADTQYF.

This clonotype was observed many times. The genes are TRBV25-1 and TRBJ2-1, with D perhaps matching TRBD1 (6 bases). Trimming shortened V by 1 base and J by 10 bases, and 14 bases separated the two germline ends. The germline V gene has CDR1 MGHDK and CDR2 SYGVNS. The CDR3 has 14 amino acids. CDR3 amino acids: CASSEWGNRDEQFF. The CDR3 nucleotides are TGTGCCAGCAGTGAATGGGGCAACAGGGACGAGCAGTTCTTC.

This clonotype came up many times. J is TRBJ1-2 and V is TRBV18; D may be TRBD1 (5 bases). CDR3 length: 13 residues. V dropped 2 bases and J dropped 4 bases, with 8 bases sitting between them. CDR1 and CDR2 (germline): KGHSH, LQKENI. Here the CDR3 reads CASSPGAGYGYTF. The DNA for the CDR3 is TGTGCCAGCTCACCAGGGGCGGGCTATGGCTACACCTTC.

The J gene is TRBJ1-1, the V gene TRBV7-9; maybe TRBD1 (5 bases). V dropped 5 bases and J dropped 5 bases, with 15 bases sitting between them. The CDR3 sequence is 14 residues long. Germline CDR1 reads SEHNR; CDR2 reads FQNEAQ (reference sequence). CDR3 sequence (DNA): TGTGCCAGCAGCCCCCGGGGGGTGATAACTGAAGCTTTCTTT. Its protein is CASSPRGVITEAFF.

This clonotype has a count of ten or more. The chain has TRBV5-6 and TRBJ2-3; 7 bases align to TRBD1. Germline CDR1 is SGHDT and CDR2 is YYEEEE. The CDR3 totals 16 residues. V trimming: 1 base; J trimming: 6 bases; junction bases outside the gene matches: 11. The CDR3 nucleotides read TGTGCCAGCAGCTTGATACAGGGGACCATTCGGGATACGCAGTATTTT. It is translated as CASSLIQGTIRDTQYF.

There are a few counts of this clonotype. The chain employs TRBV20-1 and TRBJ2-3, with TRBD1 as a possible D gene (6 bases). This CDR3 spans 16 amino acids. V shed 3 bases and J shed 3 bases, with 19 bases lying between them. Germline loops: CDR1 DFQATT, CDR2 SNEGSKA (reference sequence). The chain's CDR3 is CSARMLPGQGTDTQYF. The CDR3 DNA reads as TGCAGTGCTAGGATGCTGCCGGGCCAGGGGACAGATACGCAGTATTTT.

The chain joins TRBV7-3 to TRBJ1-2; D is perhaps TRBD1 (6 bases). Trimming pared 5 bases from V and 8 bases from J, leaving 15 bases between. From germline, CDR1 is SGHTA and CDR2 FQGTGA. CDR3 length equals 13 residues. The CDR3 DNA is TGTGCCAGCAGCCCCGCAATAGGGGGAGGCTACACCTTC. It is translated as CASSPAIGGGYTF.

The chain couples TRBV29-1 to TRBJ2-4, with 9 nucleotides matching TRBD2. TRBJ2-5 explains the end of the DNA better; the J call may be wrong. There are 12 residues in the CDR3. Germline V gene data show CDR1 as SQVTM and CDR2 as ANQGSEA. CDR3 sequence: CSAISGSETQYF. The DNA for the CDR3 is TGCAGCGCTATTAGCGGGAGTGAGACCCAGTACTTC.

On this clonotype itself: A clone one base away is much larger, so this may be a read error. CDR3 nucleotide sequence: TGTGCCAGCAGTGAATATTCGGGGGGGGCCGTTAATGAGCAGTACTTC. The encoded protein is CASSEYSGGAVNEQYF. The genes are TRBV25-1 and TRBJ2-7, with 8 bases matching TRBD2. The CDR3 is made up of 16 amino acids. V was pared by 0 bases and J by 7 bases, with 11 bases of the junction left unmatched. CDR1 and CDR2 (germline): MGHDK, SYGVNS.

This clonotype was observed many times. Written as DNA, the CDR3 is TGTGCCAGCAGCTTTATGAGCTCCTATAATTCACCCCTCCACTTT. Translated: CASSFMSSYNSPLHF. The chain recombines TRBV7-2 with TRBJ1-6; D not resolved. The V end was cut by 3 bases, the J end by 0 bases, with 6 bases between. This CDR3 spans 15 amino acids. Germline CDR1 SGHTA, CDR2 FQGNSA.

This clonotype was seen more than once but under ten times. This may come from a read error, since a much larger clone is one base off. The V gene is TRBV7-3, the J gene TRBJ2-3; perhaps TRBD1 as D (6 bases). This CDR3 has 15 residues. Germline values: CDR1 SGHTA, CDR2 FQGTGA. The CDR3 sequence is CASSVTGQSTDTQYF. The CDR3 bases are TGTGCCAGCAGCGTAACCGGACAGAGCACAGATACGCAGTATTTT.

This clonotype was recorded a few times. The chain couples TRBV5-1 to TRBJ1-1; D ambiguous. The CDR3 totals 15 residues. V was shortened by 2 bases and J by 1 base, with 12 bases between the two germline ends. Germline V gene sequence: CDR1 SGHRS, CDR2 YFSETQ. The CDR3 DNA is TGCGCCAGCAGCTTACGACAAGCTACGAACACTGAAGCTTTCTTT. It encodes CASSLRQATNTEAFF.

The V and J genes are TRBV15 and TRBJ1-5, with a possible D match to TRBD1 (5 bases). The germline CDR1 and CDR2 sequences are LNHNV and YYDKDF (reference sequence). V was cut by 3 bases and J by 5 bases, with 8 bases left in between. The CDR3 is made up of 13 amino acids. CDR3 loop: CATSSRGDQPQHF. The CDR3, as DNA: TGTGCCACCAGCAGTAGGGGAGATCAGCCCCAGCATTTT.

Remarks on this clonotype: Just one base apart from a much larger clone, this may be a read error. J is TRBJ2-5 and V is TRBV2, with 7 bases aligning to TRBD1. The J call may be mistaken, given a closer DNA end match to TRBJ2-7. The CDR3 contains 15 residues. Per germline, CDR1 SNHLY and CDR2 FYNNEI. The chain's CDR3 is CANRGGPGTLGEQYF. DNA of the CDR3: TGTGCCAACAGAGGGGGCCCCGGGACCTTGGGCGAGCAGTACTTC.

Points on this clonotype: One junction end does not reproduce the germline sequence, and a read error may be involved. For the CDR3, the DNA is TGTGCCAGTAGCTTACTCAGGGCGAATTCACCCCTCCACTTT. The encoded protein is CASSLLRANSPLHF. The V gene is TRBV7-3, the J gene TRBJ1-6, with D possibly being TRBD1 (5 bases). Germline V gene sequence: CDR1 SGHTA, CDR2 FQGTGA. The CDR3 totals 14 residues.

The chain uses TRBV6-5 and TRBJ1-1; D uncertain. The CDR3 sequence is 15 residues long. Deletions cut 0 bases from V and 0 bases from J, with 8 bases between. Germline loops: CDR1 MNHEY, CDR2 SVGAGI. The CDR3 nucleotides read TGTGCCAGCAGTTACTCGAAAGATATGAACACTGAAGCTTTCTTT. It encodes CASSYSKDMNTEAFF.

This clonotype was picked up many times. The gene calls are TRBV27 and TRBJ2-7, with 8 bases that match TRBD2. J was trimmed by 6 bases and V by 5 bases; bases with no gene match: 9. The CDR3 is 14 amino acids. The germline CDR1 and CDR2 sequences are MNHEY and SMNVEV (reference sequence). CDR3 sequence (DNA): TGTGCCAGCAGTCTGGGACTAGGTGATAGCGAGCAGTACTTC. As protein: CASSLGLGDSEQYF.

Notes on this clonotype: This may be a read error, as it is one base from a much larger clone. This chain connects TRBV7-2 to TRBJ1-6; D not certain. Trimming cost V 8 bases and J 7 bases, with 12 bases left between them. This CDR3 spans 13 amino acids. The germline gives CDR1 SGHTA, CDR2 FQGNSA. The CDR3 loop is CASGSGNNSPLHF. The CDR3 nucleotides are TGTGCCAGCGGATCTGGGAACAATTCACCCCTCCACTTT.

This clonotype was seen only a few times. The chain combines TRBV6-1 with TRBJ1-1; D possibly corresponds to TRBD1 (5 bases). The CDR3 totals 14 residues. Trimming took 2 bases from V and 4 from J, leaving 11 bases between them. Looked up from germline, CDR1 is MNHNS and CDR2 is SASEGT. CDR3 DNA sequence: TGTGCCAGCAGTGAATCGGGGCCGGGCACTGAAGCTTTCTTT. It is translated as CASSESGPGTEAFF.

This clonotype has just a few counts. The V gene is TRBV7-6, the J gene TRBJ2-3; 11 positions match TRBD2. Germline V gives CDR1 SGHVS, CDR2 FNYEAQ. Germline trimming cut 4 bases from V and 5 bases from J; bases unmatched to any gene: 14. CDR3 length equals 18 residues. The CDR3 coding sequence is TGTGCCAGCAGCTCTCGCCTTAGCGGGGGGGCCTCGGGAGATACGCAGTATTTT. It yields the protein CASSSRLSGGASGDTQYF.

About this clonotype: A much larger clone differs by one base, so this may be a read error. The chain has TRBV29-1 and TRBJ1-4; D remains ambiguous. CDR3 length: 13 amino acids. The germline CDR1 and CDR2 sequences are SQVTM and ANQGSEA. The chain's CDR3 is CSVGMAVNEKRFF. CDR3 DNA: TGCAGCGTTGGTATGGCAGTGAATGAAAAACGGTTTTTT.

At least ten counts were recorded for this clonotype. Possible read error: a much larger clone is one base away. This chain links TRBV4-2 with TRBJ2-5; TRBD2 aligns across 9 bases. This CDR3 has 19 amino acids. Per the germline V gene, CDR1 is LGHNA and CDR2 is YNFKEQ. V trimming: 1 base; J trimming: 11 bases; junction bases outside the gene matches: 23. The CDR3 bases are TGTGCCAGCAGCCAAGGCTTGAATAGCGGGGGAACGGACTACAATGAGCAGTACTTC. It translates to CASSQGLNSGGTDYNEQYF.

This clonotype came up many times. The rearrangement links TRBV20-1 to TRBJ2-1; weak D call: TRBD2 (6 bases). V was clipped by 3 bases and J by 7 bases, with 19 bases between them. This CDR3 spans 15 amino acids. Germline V gene sequence: CDR1 DFQATT, CDR2 SNEGSKA (reference sequence). DNA of the CDR3: TGCAGTGCTAGTCCTCCGGGGAGGAGGGGTAATGAGCAGTTCTTC. Its translation: CSASPPGRRGNEQFF.

This clonotype was counted a few times. A much larger clone differs by one base, so this may be a read error. The CDR3 loop is CASSRQGRYGYTF. In DNA, the CDR3 is TGTGCCAGCAGTCGACAGGGTCGTTATGGCTACACCTTC. This chain connects TRBV6-5 to TRBJ1-2; TRBD1 matches at 7 bases. This CDR3 is 13 amino acids long. V was pared by 5 bases and J by 5 bases, with 5 bases of the junction left unmatched. Germline CDR1 and CDR2: MNHEY and SVGAGI.

The CDR3 here is CASSQGTGGNNQPQHF. In DNA, the CDR3 is TGTGCCAGCAGCCAAGGGACAGGGGGGAACAATCAGCCCCAGCATTTT. The chain links TRBV3-1 to TRBJ1-5; the match to TRBD1 covers 10 bases. The germline CDR1 and CDR2 sequences are LGHDT and YNNKEL (reference sequence). V lost 1 base and J lost 3; bases outside the gene matches: 3. This CDR3 region has 16 residues.